Sequencing of this T cell receptor (beta chain) was carried out in a study of T cell responses to AZD1222 COVID-19 vaccine. Notes on the study in general: Spike-specific TCRs gained breadth and depth after people received two AZD1222 doses. Distributed over spike, vaccine-associated CD4 TCRs predominated at 160-218 and 743-854.

Second doses that came at about 4 or about 12 weeks were put together. This clone appeared once. Its cognate antigen is unknown. TCRdb's table, derived via immunoSEQ multiplex PCR, lists solely in-frame clones and lacks some. The table has some 150,000 clones, roughly nine tenths seen once. The V segment lost 0 bases and the J segment 4 bases; nucleotides outside the gene matches: 14. Germline V lookup: CDR1 MGHRA, CDR2 YSYEKL. The CDR3 spans 19 residues. The chain has TRBV4-1 and TRBJ2-1, with TRBD1 matching over 8 bases. The source material was peripheral blood, sampled 28 days after the second AZD1222 dose. The TCR originated in an adult who received the AZD1222 COVID-19 vaccine. The CDR3 reads CASSQDWEWTGQGYNEQFF. The CDR3 DNA follows: TGCGCCAGCAGCCAAGATTGGGAGTGGACAGGGCAGGGGTACAATGAGCAGTTCTTC.